This note documents a single T cell receptor (beta chain) sequence. This sample is drawn from a study of blood T cell repertoires in COVID-19. At the level of the study: Italy, Spain and the United States were the sources of the convalescent and acute COVID-19 samples.

Per the study methods: Amplifying reference gene primers gave estimates of nucleated cell counts. Data came from immunoSEQ multiplex PCR; TCRdb stores just in-frame clones and leaves some out. That table is the source of V, J and clone size, and D and trimming were worked out from the DNA. The sample contains 73,000 or so clones, less than 85% of which appear only once. V lost 4 bases and J lost 0; bases outside the gene matches: 6. The CDR3 has 17 residues. CDR1 and CDR2 from the germline V gene are LGHDT and YNNKEL (reference sequence). This chain connects TRBV3-1 (or the pseudogene TRBV3-2) to TRBJ2-3; 11 bases map to TRBD2. Sequenced material: peripheral blood. This receptor was taken from a man aged 60-69 years with acute or convalescent COVID-19. CDR3 DNA sequence: TGTGCCAGCAGCCCGAGACTAGCGGGGACTAGCACAGATACGCAGTATTTT. Its protein is CASSPRLAGTSTDTQYF.